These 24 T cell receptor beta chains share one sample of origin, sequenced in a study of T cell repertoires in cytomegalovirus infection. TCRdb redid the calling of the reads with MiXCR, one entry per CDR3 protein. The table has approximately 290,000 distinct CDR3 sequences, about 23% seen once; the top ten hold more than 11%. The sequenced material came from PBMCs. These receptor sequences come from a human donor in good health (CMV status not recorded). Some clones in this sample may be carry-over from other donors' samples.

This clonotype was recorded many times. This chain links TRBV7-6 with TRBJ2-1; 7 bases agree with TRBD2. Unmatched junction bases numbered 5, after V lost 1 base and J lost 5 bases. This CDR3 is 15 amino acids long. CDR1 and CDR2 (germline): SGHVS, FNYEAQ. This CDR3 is CASSLGGGPNNEQFF. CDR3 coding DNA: TGTGCCAGCAGCTTAGGGGGAGGGCCCAACAATGAGCAGTTCTTC. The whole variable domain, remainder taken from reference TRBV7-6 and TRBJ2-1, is GAGVSQSPRYKVTKRGQDVALRCDPISGHVSLYWYRQALGQGPEFLTYFNYEAQQDKSGLPNDRFSAERPEGSISTLTIQRTEQRDSAMYRCASSLGGGPNNEQFFGPGTRLTVL.

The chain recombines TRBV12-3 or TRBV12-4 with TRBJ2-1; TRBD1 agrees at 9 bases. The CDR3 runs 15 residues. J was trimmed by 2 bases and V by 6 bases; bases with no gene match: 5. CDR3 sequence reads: CASRPQGAAYNEQFF. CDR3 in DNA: TGTGCCAGCAGACCACAGGGGGCCGCCTACAATGAGCAGTTCTTC.

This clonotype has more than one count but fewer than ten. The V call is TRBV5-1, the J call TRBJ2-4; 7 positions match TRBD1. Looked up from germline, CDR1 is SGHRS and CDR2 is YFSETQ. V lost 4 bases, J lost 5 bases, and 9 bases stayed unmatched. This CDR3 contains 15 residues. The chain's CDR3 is CASSPSGTEENIQYF. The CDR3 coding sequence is TGCGCCAGCAGCCCATCCGGGACAGAAGAAAACATTCAGTACTTC. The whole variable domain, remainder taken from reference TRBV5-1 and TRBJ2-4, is KAGVTQTPRYLIKTRGQQVTLSCSPISGHRSVSWYQQTPGQGLQFLFEYFSETQRNKGNFPGRFSGRQFSNSRSEMNVSTLELGDSALYLCASSPSGTEENIQYFGAGTRLSVL.

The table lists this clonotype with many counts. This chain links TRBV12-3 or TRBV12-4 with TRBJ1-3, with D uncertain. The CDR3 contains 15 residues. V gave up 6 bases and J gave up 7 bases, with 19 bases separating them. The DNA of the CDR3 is TGTGCCAGCAGCTCCCACGGACGGATGGGGAACACCATATATTTT. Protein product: CASSSHGRMGNTIYF.

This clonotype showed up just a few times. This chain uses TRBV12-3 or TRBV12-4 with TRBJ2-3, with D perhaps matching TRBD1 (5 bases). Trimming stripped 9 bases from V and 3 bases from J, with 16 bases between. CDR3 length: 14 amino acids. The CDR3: CASCPRAETDTQYF. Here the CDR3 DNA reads TGTGCCAGTTGCCCCAGGGCGGAGACAGATACGCAGTATTTT.

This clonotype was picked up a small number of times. The CDR3 DNA follows: TGCAGCCCCAGGGGGATGAACACCGGGGAGCTGTTTTTT. Encoded protein: CSPRGMNTGELFF. This chain connects TRBV20-1 to TRBJ2-2; 7 bases map to TRBD1. The CDR3 is 13 amino acids. Germline V gene sequence: CDR1 DFQATT, CDR2 SNEGSKA (reference sequence).

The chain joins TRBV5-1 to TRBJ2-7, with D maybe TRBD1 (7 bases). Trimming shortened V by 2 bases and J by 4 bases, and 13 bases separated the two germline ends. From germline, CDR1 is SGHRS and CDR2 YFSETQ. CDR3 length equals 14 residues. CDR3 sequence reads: CASSFSRGEYEQYF. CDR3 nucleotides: TGCGCCAGCAGCTTTTCCAGGGGGGAATACGAGCAGTACTTC.

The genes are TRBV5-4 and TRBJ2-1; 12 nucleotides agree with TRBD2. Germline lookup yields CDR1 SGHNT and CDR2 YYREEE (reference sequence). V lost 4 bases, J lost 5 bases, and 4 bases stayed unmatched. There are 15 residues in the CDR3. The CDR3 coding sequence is TGTGCCAGCAGCGCCGGGACTAGCGGGCACAATGAGCAGTTCTTC. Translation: CASSAGTSGHNEQFF. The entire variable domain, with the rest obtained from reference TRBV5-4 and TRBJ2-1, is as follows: ETGVTQSPTHLIKTRGQQVTLRCSSQSGHNTVSWYQQALGQGPQFIFQYYREEENGRGNFPPRFSGLQFPNYSSELNVNALELDDSALYLCASSAGTSGHNEQFFGPGTRLTVL.

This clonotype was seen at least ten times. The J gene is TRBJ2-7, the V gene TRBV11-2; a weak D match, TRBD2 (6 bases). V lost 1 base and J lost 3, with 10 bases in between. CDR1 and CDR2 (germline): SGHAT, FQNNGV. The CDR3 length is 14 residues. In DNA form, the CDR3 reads TGTGCCAGCAGCTTAGGCGGGGAGGTCTACGAGCAGTACTTC. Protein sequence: CASSLGGEVYEQYF.

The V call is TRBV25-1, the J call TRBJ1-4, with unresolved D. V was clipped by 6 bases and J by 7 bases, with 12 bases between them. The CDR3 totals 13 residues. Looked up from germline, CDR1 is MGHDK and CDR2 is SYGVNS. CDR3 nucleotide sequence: TGTGCCAGCAGGATACGGTCGGGTGAAAAACTGTTTTTT. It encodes CASRIRSGEKLFF.

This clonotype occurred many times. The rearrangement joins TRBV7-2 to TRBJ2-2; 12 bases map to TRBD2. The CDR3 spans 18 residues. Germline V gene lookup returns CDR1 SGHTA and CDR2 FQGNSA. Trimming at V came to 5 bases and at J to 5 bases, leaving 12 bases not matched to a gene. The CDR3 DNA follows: TGTGCCAGCAGCCTTCCCCGACTAGCGGGAGTATGGACCGGGGAGCTGTTTTTT. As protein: CASSLPRLAGVWTGELFF.

The DNA of the CDR3 is TGTGCCACCAGTGACCGGACAGGGGCAGCAGATACGCAGTATTTT. Its translation is CATSDRTGAADTQYF. The V call is TRBV24-1, the J call TRBJ2-3; 9 nucleotides align to TRBD1. Germline lookup yields CDR1 KGHDR and CDR2 SFDVKD. The CDR3 runs 15 residues. V shed 4 bases and J 4 bases; nucleotides not matched to a gene: 5.

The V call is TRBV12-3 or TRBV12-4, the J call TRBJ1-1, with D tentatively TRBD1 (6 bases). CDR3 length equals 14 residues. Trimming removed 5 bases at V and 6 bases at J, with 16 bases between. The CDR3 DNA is TGTGCCAGCAGTAGACAGGTTTGGGGCCCTGAAGCTTTCTTT. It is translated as CASSRQVWGPEAFF.

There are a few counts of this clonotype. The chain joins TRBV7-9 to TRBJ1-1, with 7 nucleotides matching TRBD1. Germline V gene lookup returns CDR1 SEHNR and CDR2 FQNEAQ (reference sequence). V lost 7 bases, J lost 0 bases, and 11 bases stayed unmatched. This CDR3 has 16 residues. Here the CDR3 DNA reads TGTGCCAGCATCCGGATTGGGGGACAGCTGAACACTGAAGCTTTCTTT. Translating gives CASIRIGGQLNTEAFF.

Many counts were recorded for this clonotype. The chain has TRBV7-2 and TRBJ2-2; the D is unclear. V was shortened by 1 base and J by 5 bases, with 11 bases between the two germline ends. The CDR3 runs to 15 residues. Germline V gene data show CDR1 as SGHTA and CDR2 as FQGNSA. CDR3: CASSLGLVGTGELFF. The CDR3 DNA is TGTGCCAGCAGCTTAGGTCTAGTTGGGACCGGGGAGCTGTTTTTT. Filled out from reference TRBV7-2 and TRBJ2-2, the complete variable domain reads GAGVSQSPSNKVTEKGKDVELRCDPISGHTALYWYRQSLGQGLEFLIYFQGNSAPDKSGLPSDRFSAERTGGSVSTLTIQRTQQEDSAVYLCASSLGLVGTGELFFGEGSRLTVL.

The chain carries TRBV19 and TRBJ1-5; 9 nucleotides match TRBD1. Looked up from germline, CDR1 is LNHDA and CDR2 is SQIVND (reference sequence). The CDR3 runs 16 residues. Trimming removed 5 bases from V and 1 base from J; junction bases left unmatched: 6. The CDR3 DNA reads TGTGCCAGTAGTGGTACCGGGACAGGGAGCAATCAGCCCCAGCATTTT. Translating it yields CASSGTGTGSNQPQHF.

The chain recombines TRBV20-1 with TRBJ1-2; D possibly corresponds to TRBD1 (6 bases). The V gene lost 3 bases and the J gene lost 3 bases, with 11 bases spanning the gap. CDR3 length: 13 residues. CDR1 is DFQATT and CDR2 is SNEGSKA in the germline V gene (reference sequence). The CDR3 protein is CSARTGLDYGYTF. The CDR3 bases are TGCAGTGCTAGGACAGGCCTCGACTATGGCTACACCTTC.

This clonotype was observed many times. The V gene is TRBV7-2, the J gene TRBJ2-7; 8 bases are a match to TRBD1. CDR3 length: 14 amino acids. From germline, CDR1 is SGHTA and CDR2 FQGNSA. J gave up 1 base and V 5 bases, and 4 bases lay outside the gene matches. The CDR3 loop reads CASSLHRGSYEQYF. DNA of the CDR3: TGTGCCAGCAGCCTTCACAGGGGGTCCTACGAGCAGTACTTC.

CDR3 sequence (DNA): TGTGCCAGCAGTGTGGAGAAAAGCAATCAGCCCCAGCATTTT. Its protein is CASSVEKSNQPQHF. V usage is TRBV2 and J usage is TRBJ1-5; D is undetermined. Deletions cut 4 bases from V and 1 base from J, with 8 bases between. The V gene's germline CDR1 is SNHLY and CDR2 FYNNEI. The CDR3 runs to 14 residues.

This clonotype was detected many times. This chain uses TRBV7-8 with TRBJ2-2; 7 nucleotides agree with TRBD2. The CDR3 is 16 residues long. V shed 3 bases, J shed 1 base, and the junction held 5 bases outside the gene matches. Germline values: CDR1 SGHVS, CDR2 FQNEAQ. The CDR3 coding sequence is TGTGCCAGCAGCTTGGGCGGGAGCGGGAACACCGGGGAGCTGTTTTTT. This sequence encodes CASSLGGSGNTGELFF.

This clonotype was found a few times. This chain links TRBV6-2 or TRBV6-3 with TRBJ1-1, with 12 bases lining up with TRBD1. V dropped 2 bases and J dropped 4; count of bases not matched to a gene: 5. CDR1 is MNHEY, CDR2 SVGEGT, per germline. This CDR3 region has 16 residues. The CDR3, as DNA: TGTGCCAGCAGTTACCCCCGGGACAGGGGGCTCACTGAAGCTTTCTTT. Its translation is CASSYPRDRGLTEAFF.

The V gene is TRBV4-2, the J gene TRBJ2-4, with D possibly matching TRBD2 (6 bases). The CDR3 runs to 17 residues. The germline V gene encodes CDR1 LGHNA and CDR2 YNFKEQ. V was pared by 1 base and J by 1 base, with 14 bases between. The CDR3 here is CASSQGAGFGAKNIQYF. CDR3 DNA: TGTGCCAGCAGCCAAGGTGCGGGGTTTGGTGCCAAAAACATTCAGTACTTC.

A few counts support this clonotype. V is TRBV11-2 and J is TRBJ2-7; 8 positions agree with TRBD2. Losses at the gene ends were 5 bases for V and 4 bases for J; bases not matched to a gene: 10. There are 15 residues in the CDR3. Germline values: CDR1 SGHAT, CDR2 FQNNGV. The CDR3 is CASSERGGRLYEQYF. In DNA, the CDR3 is TGTGCCAGCAGCGAGCGCGGGGGGCGCTTGTACGAGCAGTACTTC.

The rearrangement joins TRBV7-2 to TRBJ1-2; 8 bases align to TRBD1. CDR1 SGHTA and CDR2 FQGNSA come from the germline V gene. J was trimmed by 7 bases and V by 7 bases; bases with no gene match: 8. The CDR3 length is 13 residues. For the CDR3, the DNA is TGTGCCAGCAACCAGGGACAGGTCGTTGGCTACACCTTC. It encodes CASNQGQVVGYTF.